The 8 T cell receptor beta chains reported below all come from one sample, sequenced in a study of vaccination and CD4 T cells after COVID-19. The Oncomine TCR Beta short-read assay was applied to DNA of cultured CD4+ T cells. TCRdb passed the PCR reads through MiXCR, listing each CDR3 protein once. The repertoire includes about 19,000 distinct CDR3 sequences, under 60% of them detected once, and 8.5% to 10% sits in the top ten. For these TCRs, the target antigens are not known. Regarding treatment: 10-day PBMC culture with coronavirus spike peptide pools or control peptides (ViraFEST assay). The sample in question was CD4+ T cells from blood, cultured in vitro, obtained after SARS-CoV-2 vaccination. These TCRs come from a human donor who had recovered from COVID-19.

The chain is built from TRBV20-1 and TRBJ2-3; 7 bases agree with TRBD2. The CDR3 extends over 14 amino acids. The ends lost 3 bases at V and 2 bases at J; junction bases unmatched: 5. CDR1 is DFQATT and CDR2 is SNEGSKA in the germline V gene (reference sequence). The DNA for the CDR3 is TGCAGTGCTAGTCCTAGCGGACCCACAGATACGCAGTATTTT. This translates into CSASPSGPTDTQYF.

The rearrangement joins TRBV15 to TRBJ1-3; no clear D. This CDR3 comprises 15 residues. Germline CDR1 is LNHNV and CDR2 is YYDKDF (reference sequence). Between the trimmed V and J ends, which lost 2 bases and 4 bases, there was a span of 12 bases. CDR3 bases: TGTGCCACCAGCAGAACAAGGGTTGCCGGAAACACCATATATTTT. It codes for CATSRTRVAGNTIYF.

This clonotype has only a few counts. CDR3 sequence (DNA): TGTGCCAGCAGTCGAGACAGGGGCTATTCACCCCTCCACTTT. Its translation: CASSRDRGYSPLHF. The chain is built from TRBV2 and TRBJ1-6; 8 bases agree with TRBD1. The CDR3 loop spans 14 amino acids. V was clipped by 5 bases and J by 8 bases; unmatched bases: 5. Germline V CDR1 and CDR2: SNHLY, FYNNEI.

V is TRBV6-1 and J is TRBJ1-2; D remains unclear. The V and J ends lost 5 bases and 4 bases respectively, with 11 bases between them. The CDR3 runs 13 residues. In germline, CDR1 is MNHNS, CDR2 SASEGT. CDR3 bases: TGTGCCAGCAGTAGAGACACGTTCTATGGCTACACCTTC. Protein sequence: CASSRDTFYGYTF.

This clonotype was found once. The V and J genes are TRBV19 and TRBJ2-7; 7 bases map to TRBD1. This CDR3 has 15 residues. Per the germline V gene, CDR1 is LNHDA and CDR2 is SQIVND (reference sequence). The junction had 6 bases not matched to a gene; V was cut back by 1 base and J by 3 bases. CDR3 sequence (DNA): TGTGCCAGTAGTATAGTCCAGGGGGTCGGCTACGAGCAGTACTTC. Translating it yields CASSIVQGVGYEQYF.

The chain couples TRBV20-1 to TRBJ2-5; D may be TRBD1 or TRBD2 (5 bases each). The CDR3 contains 15 residues. Germline CDR1 DFQATT, CDR2 SNEGSKA (reference sequence). V dropped 5 bases and J dropped 2 bases, with 18 bases sitting between them. The CDR3 nucleotides read TGCAGTGCTGGACCATTTGACGGGGCTCAAGAGACCCAGTACTTC. It translates to CSAGPFDGAQETQYF.

The J gene is TRBJ1-5, the V gene TRBV7-2; D unclear. V dropped 3 bases and J dropped 0 bases, with 12 bases sitting between them. This CDR3 has 16 amino acids. Germline CDR1 is SGHTA and CDR2 is FQGNSA. CDR3 region: CASSLQADPSNQPQHF. The CDR3 DNA reads TGTGCCAGCAGCTTGCAAGCGGACCCTAGCAATCAGCCCCAGCATTTT.

The CDR3 loop reads CASSLSRNTIYF. The CDR3 DNA reads TGTGCCAGCAGTTTATCCCGAAACACCATATATTTT. The genes are TRBV7-2 and TRBJ1-3; D uncertain. V lost 6 bases, J lost 5 bases, and 8 bases lay in between. CDR1 and CDR2 (germline): SGHTA, FQGNSA. The CDR3 has 12 amino acids.